Below are 26 T cell receptor beta chains sequenced from a single sample in a study of blood T cell repertoires in COVID-19 (dated by TCRdb to 2020 to 2022). The receptor library was made with the immunoSEQ multiplex PCR assay. TCRdb took this table from immuneACCESS and kept in-frame rearrangements with V and J called. Such tables lack part of the clones; where checked against another copy, unresolved V genes explain under half of the gap, and the rest is unexplained. Across this sample there are about 220,000 clones, with about 85% seen only once. The ten largest clones represent more than 4.5% of the sample. The source material was peripheral blood. Every receptor here comes from a woman aged 60-70 years who had recovered from COVID-19.

V is TRBV4-1 and J is TRBJ1-6; a weak D match, TRBD1 (6 bases). This CDR3 has 15 residues. CDR1 and CDR2 from the germline V gene are MGHRA and YSYEKL. Deletions cut 0 bases from V and 7 bases from J, with 10 bases between. CDR3 in DNA: TGCGCCAGCAGCCAAGAGCCAGGGGTAAATTCACCCCTCCACTTT. It is translated as CASSQEPGVNSPLHF.

V is TRBV4-1 and J is TRBJ1-2, with 9 bases identical to TRBD1. Germline V gene sequence: CDR1 MGHRA, CDR2 YSYEKL. The CDR3 spans 14 residues. J was trimmed by 5 bases and V by 6 bases; bases with no gene match: 7. CDR3 protein: CASRGQGMRYGYTF. Here the CDR3 DNA reads TGCGCCAGCAGAGGACAGGGGATGCGTTATGGCTACACCTTC.

This chain connects TRBV5-1 to TRBJ2-4; D unresolved. From germline, CDR1 is SGHRS and CDR2 YFSETQ. Trimming pared 0 bases from V and 1 base from J, leaving 11 bases between. The CDR3 covers 16 residues. This chain's CDR3 is CASSLARSSAKNIQYF. CDR3 nucleotides: TGCGCCAGCAGCTTGGCCCGGAGTTCGGCCAAAAACATTCAGTACTTC.

With regard to this clone: The sample has other DNA sequences that encode this CDR3 too. The chain employs TRBV7-9 and TRBJ1-2, with 8 bases fitting TRBD1. With 2 bases clipped from V and 3 bases from J, the junction kept 2 bases outside the gene matches. CDR1 is SEHNR, CDR2 FQNEAQ, per germline (reference sequence). This CDR3 is built from 14 residues. CDR3 nucleotide sequence: TGTGCCAGCAGCTTAAACAGGGGGGACTATGGCTACACCTTC. Residues: CASSLNRGDYGYTF.

V gene TRBV21-1 combines with J gene TRBJ1-1; the table's D call of TRBD1 was not tested on the DNA. TRBV21-1 is a known pseudogene. There are 16 residues in the CDR3. CDR3 DNA: TGTGCCAGCAGCAAAGGTACAGGGGGACTGAACACTGAAGCTTTCTTT. It codes for CASSKGTGGLNTEAFF.

In DNA, the CDR3 is TGTGCCAGCAGGAGCAAGAACACTGAAGCTTTCTTT. Its translation is CASRSKNTEAFF. J is TRBJ1-1 and V is TRBV6-6, with no clear D. Germline V lookup: CDR1 MNHNY, CDR2 SVGAGI (reference sequence). The CDR3 covers 12 residues. Trimming removed 6 bases at V and 1 base at J, with 6 bases between.

The CDR3 reads CASSLDRGETQYF. CDR3 coding DNA: TGTGCCAGCAGTCTGGACAGGGGAGAGACCCAGTACTTC. V usage is TRBV12-3 or TRBV12-4 and J usage is TRBJ2-5, with 9 bases lining up with TRBD1. Germline trimming cut 5 bases from V and 4 bases from J; bases unmatched to any gene: 2. The CDR3 spans 13 residues.

The chain joins TRBV4-1 to TRBJ2-7, with TRBD1 identical over 7 bases. Trimming at V came to 1 base and at J to 3 bases, leaving 12 bases not matched to a gene. This CDR3 has 17 residues. The germline gives CDR1 MGHRA, CDR2 YSYEKL. The CDR3 spells CASSQGRGTQGDYEQYF. The DNA for the CDR3 is TGCGCCAGCAGCCAAGGGAGAGGGACGCAGGGGGACTACGAGCAGTACTTC.

This clone was found a few times. This chain connects TRBV4-3 to TRBJ2-3; D is possibly TRBD2 (5 bases). The CDR3 contains 15 residues. V lost 1 base, J lost 0 bases, and 8 bases lay in between. In germline, CDR1 is LGHNA, CDR2 YSLEER. The DNA for the CDR3 is TGCGCCAGCAGCCAAGTCCGGGGTAGCACAGATACGCAGTATTTT. Residues: CASSQVRGSTDTQYF.

The chain joins TRBV4-1 to TRBJ2-3, with 7 bases that match TRBD1. In germline, CDR1 is MGHRA, CDR2 YSYEKL. The V segment lost 0 bases and the J segment 2 bases; nucleotides outside the gene matches: 8. This CDR3 comprises 17 residues. CDR3 sequence (DNA): TGCGCCAGCAGCCAAGATGCCCCGGGACAGAACACAGATACGCAGTATTTT. Protein product: CASSQDAPGQNTDTQYF.

The rearrangement uses TRBV7-9 and TRBJ2-7; 7 positions agree with TRBD1. This CDR3 is 15 amino acids long. V lost 6 bases and J lost 9; bases outside the gene matches: 17. Looked up from germline, CDR1 is SEHNR and CDR2 is FQNEAQ (reference sequence). The CDR3 DNA reads TGTGCCAGCAGTCCCGGAGTGGGACAGCTGTCTGGGCAGTACTTC. Protein sequence: CASSPGVGQLSGQYF.

The J gene is TRBJ1-4, the V gene TRBV2; tentative D call: TRBD1 (5 bases). CDR1 and CDR2 (germline): SNHLY, FYNNEI. Trimming cost V 5 bases and J 8 bases, with 12 bases left between them. The CDR3 is made up of 13 amino acids. The CDR3 here is CASSSDSREKLFF. CDR3 coding DNA: TGTGCCAGCAGTTCCGACAGCAGAGAAAAACTGTTTTTT.

This chain connects TRBV11-2 to TRBJ2-3, with 9 bases matching TRBD2. Germline CDR1 reads SGHAT; CDR2 reads FQNNGV. The CDR3 length is 15 residues. V was clipped by 6 bases and J by 1 base; unmatched bases: 5. This CDR3 is CASSQSGGRTDTQYF. In DNA, the CDR3 is TGTGCCAGCAGTCAAAGCGGGGGGCGCACAGATACGCAGTATTTT.

The chain employs TRBV29-1 and TRBJ2-3; maybe TRBD2 (6 bases). Germline V gives CDR1 SQVTM, CDR2 ANQGSEA. Trimming took off 8 bases at V and 2 bases at J, with 23 bases between the two ends. The CDR3 runs 16 residues. CDR3 sequence: CSTTPRGSGITDTQYF. The CDR3 bases are TGCAGCACCACACCGCGGGGTAGTGGGATCACAGATACGCAGTATTTT.

This chain uses TRBV30 with TRBJ2-1, with 8 bases fitting TRBD2. Germline CDR1 GTSNPN, CDR2 SVGIG (reference sequence). V trimming: 1 base; J trimming: 6 bases; junction bases outside the gene matches: 8. CDR3 length equals 15 residues. The CDR3 DNA reads as TGTGCCTGGAGTGATACTAGCGGCGTGTTCAATGAGCAGTTCTTC. Protein product: CAWSDTSGVFNEQFF. Using reference TRBV30 and TRBJ2-1 for the parts outside the CDR3, the full variable domain is SQTIHQWPATLVQPVGSPLSLECTVEGTSNPNLYWYRQAAGRGLQLLFYSVGIGQISSEVPQNLSASRPQDRQFILSSKKLLLSDSGFYLCAWSDTSGVFNEQFFGPGTRLTVL.

The chain recombines TRBV3-1 (or the pseudogene TRBV3-2) with TRBJ2-3, with TRBD2 matching 9 bases. CDR3 length equals 13 residues. Germline V gene data show CDR1 as LGHDT and CDR2 as YNNKEL (reference sequence). After removal of 3 bases from V and 9 bases from J, the junction contained 4 bases not matched to a gene. This chain's CDR3 is CASSHAGGGTQYF. CDR3 in DNA: TGTGCCAGCAGCCACGCGGGGGGGGGCACGCAGTATTTT.

This sequence joins TRBV20-1 and TRBJ2-2; TRBD2 matches at 12 bases. In germline, CDR1 is DFQATT, CDR2 SNEGSKA (reference sequence). The CDR3 is 15 residues long. V shed 3 bases and J 6 bases; nucleotides not matched to a gene: 5. CDR3 nucleotides: TGCAGTGCTAGTGGTCTAGCGGGGGGGGCCGGGGAGCTGTTTTTT. Its protein product is CSASGLAGGAGELFF.

This clone was observed many times. The chain uses TRBV6-6 and TRBJ1-1; TRBD1 is a possible D gene (5 bases). The CDR3 runs to 13 residues. CDR1 and CDR2 from the germline V gene are MNHNY and SVGAGI (reference sequence). V lost 7 bases and J lost 0, with 9 bases in between. CDR3 nucleotide sequence: TGTGCCAGCACGACAGAGCTGAACACTGAAGCTTTCTTT. It specifies CASTTELNTEAFF.

J is TRBJ1-5 and V is TRBV15; D remains ambiguous. The CDR3 consists of 16 residues. Germline lookup yields CDR1 LNHNV and CDR2 YYDKDF (reference sequence). Trimming shortened V by 0 bases and J by 3 bases, and 12 bases separated the two germline ends. DNA for the CDR3: TGTGCCACCAGCAGAGATCCCACGGGGAACAATCAGCCCCAGCATTTT. This sequence encodes CATSRDPTGNNQPQHF.

The gene calls are TRBV19 and TRBJ1-6, with a possible D match to TRBD1 (6 bases). CDR1 and CDR2 from the germline V gene are LNHDA and SQIVND (reference sequence). V gave up 6 bases and J gave up 7 bases, with 22 bases separating them. This CDR3 has 17 amino acids. The DNA of the CDR3 is TGTGCCAGTAGGTCTGGGGGCATTCTACAATTCAATTCACCCCTCCACTTT. Its translation is CASRSGGILQFNSPLHF.

This chain links TRBV5-6 with TRBJ1-2; D not resolved. The germline V and J ends were trimmed by 4 bases and 0 bases, with 16 bases remaining between them. The CDR3 is 16 amino acids. Germline CDR1 SGHDT, CDR2 YYEEEE. The CDR3 sequence: CASSRGYARSNYGYTF. The CDR3 bases are TGTGCCAGCAGCCGGGGATACGCAAGGTCTAACTATGGCTACACCTTC.

This rearrangement joins TRBV6-5 to TRBJ2-5; TRBD2 is a possible D gene (7 bases). The CDR3 totals 14 residues. V lost 6 bases, J lost 3 bases, and 14 bases lay in between. Germline loops: CDR1 MNHEY, CDR2 SVGAGI. The CDR3 reads CASSRGAAEETQYF. CDR3 nucleotide sequence: TGTGCCAGCAGCCGGGGGGCCGCTGAAGAGACCCAGTACTTC.

The chain employs TRBV9 and TRBJ1-5; 7 positions match TRBD1. The trim removed 0 bases at V and 0 bases at J, leaving 0 bases unmatched. In germline, CDR1 is SGDLS, CDR2 YYNGEE. The CDR3 extends over 15 amino acids. CDR3 amino acids: CASSVGQGSNQPQHF. The CDR3 DNA sequence: TGTGCCAGCAGCGTAGGACAGGGTAGCAATCAGCCCCAGCATTTT.

The chain joins TRBV11-2 to TRBJ2-3; a weak D match, TRBD2 (7 bases). Germline-derived CDR1 and CDR2 are SGHAT and FQNNGV. Trimming took off 3 bases at V and 3 bases at J, with 16 bases between the two ends. The CDR3 runs to 16 residues. The chain's CDR3 is CASSFTGRGDTDTQYF. Written as DNA, the CDR3 is TGTGCCAGCAGCTTCACAGGGAGGGGTGATACAGATACGCAGTATTTT.

V is TRBV19 and J is TRBJ1-2, with 7 bases identical to TRBD1. The V gene end was trimmed by 4 bases and the J gene end by 4 bases; junction bases not matched to a gene: 3. CDR1 and CDR2 from the germline V gene are LNHDA and SQIVND (reference sequence). This CDR3 has 13 amino acids. CDR3 DNA: TGTGCCAGTAGTACACAGGGGACCTATGGCTACACCTTC. Its translation: CASSTQGTYGYTF.

The J gene is TRBJ1-3, the V gene TRBV2, with D maybe TRBD1 (5 bases). With 5 bases removed from V and 0 bases from J, the gap between germline ends came to 11 bases. The CDR3 contains 15 residues. Germline V CDR1 and CDR2: SNHLY, FYNNEI. CDR3 DNA sequence: TGTGCCAGCAGTTCCACAGGATTCTCTGGAAACACCATATATTTT. Protein sequence: CASSSTGFSGNTIYF.